One and the same sample provided the 3 T cell receptor beta chains below, sequenced in a study of OX40 agonist ivuxolimab in advanced cancers. Produced via immunoSEQ multiplex PCR; TCRdb's table is partial and in-frame only. The top ten hold 0.3% to 0.45% of the sample, which has approximately 44,000 clones, approximately 86% seen once. The material was CD4+ or CD8+ T cells sorted from blood, obtained in a trial of the OX40 agonist ivuxolimab. Receptors originate from an adult with an advanced solid tumor such as melanoma, head and neck, liver or kidney cancer.

This clone was recorded a few times. The chain links TRBV28 to TRBJ2-5, with D hard to call. The CDR3 loop spans 15 amino acids. V gave up 6 bases and J gave up 5 bases, with 19 bases separating them. Germline loops: CDR1 MDHEN, CDR2 SYDVKM. The CDR3 region has the DNA TGTGCCAGCAGCCCTCTGAAAGCGATGAGCGAGACCCAGTACTTC. Translating it yields CASSPLKAMSETQYF.

The chain carries TRBV6-5 and TRBJ1-2; no reliable D call. The V gene lost 2 bases and the J gene lost 1 base, with 11 bases spanning the gap. Germline V gives CDR1 MNHEY, CDR2 SVGAGI. The CDR3 covers 15 residues. The CDR3 loop reads CASSYSSANNYGYTF. The CDR3 region has the DNA TGTGCCAGCAGTTACAGCTCAGCGAATAACTATGGCTACACCTTC.

The genes are TRBV15 and TRBJ1-1, with D hard to call. CDR1 and CDR2 from the germline V gene are LNHNV and YYDKDF (reference sequence). This CDR3 is 13 amino acids long. The V end lost 5 bases, the J end lost 10 bases, and 17 bases lay between the germline ends. The chain's CDR3 is CATSADPIARAFF. CDR3 nucleotides: TGTGCCACCAGCGCAGACCCGATCGCCCGAGCTTTCTTT. The full variable domain, its missing parts supplied by reference TRBV15 and TRBJ1-1, is DAMVIQNPRYQVTQFGKPVTLSCSQTLNHNVMYWYQQKSSQAPKLLFHYYDKDFNNEADTPDNFQSRRPNTSFCFLDIRSPGLGDTAMYLCATSADPIARAFFGQGTRLTVV.